A selection of T cell receptor beta chains follows, all from one sample in a study of CD8+ T cells in alopecia areata. Assay used: immunoSEQ multiplex PCR; TCRdb lists only in-frame clones, some missing. The table has around 210,000 clones, around three fifths seen once; the top ten hold 4.2%. This sample comprised CD4+ T cells sorted from blood, obtained at week 4, from a patient treated with tofacitinib. These receptors were taken from a human donor with alopecia areata. Each CDR3 is given with its conserved first and last residue. Each record gives: D gene, J gene, clone size, V gene, CDR3 protein, CDR3 DNA. The D gene is left open where the match is weak. Clone size, where shown, is once, few, many, or a class for clones that have expanded.

-	TRBJ1-2	few	TRBV30	CAWIGRLNYGYTF	TGTGCCTGGATAGGCAGGCTAAACTATGGCTACACCTTC
-	TRBJ1-6	-	TRBV6-5	CASARTNSPLHF	TGTGCCAGCGCCCGTACAAATTCACCCCTCCACTTT
-	TRBJ1-5	once	TRBV7-9	CASSLGGPNQPQHF	TGTGCCAGCAGCTTAGGGGGGCCAAATCAGCCCCAGCATTTT
-	TRBJ2-5	-	TRBV4-3	CASSQVGTGTPGETQYF	TGCGCCAGCAGCCAAGTGGGGACCGGGACCCCGGGGGAGACCCAGTACTTC
-	TRBJ1-6	few	TRBV27	CASSFFINSPLHF	TGTGCCAGCAGTTTTTTCATTAATTCACCCCTCCACTTT
TRBD1	TRBJ2-5	-	TRBV10-3	CAISERQGIQETQYF	TGTGCCATCAGTGAAAGACAGGGGATTCAAGAGACCCAGTACTTC
-	TRBJ2-7	few	TRBV5-1	CASSPNGYEQYF	TGCGCCAGCAGCCCCAACGGCTACGAGCAGTACTTC
-	TRBJ1-2	-	TRBV2	CASRARTLPGGYTF	TGTGCCAGCAGAGCGAGGACCCTACCTGGTGGCTACACCTTC
-	TRBJ1-2	-	TRBV11-2	CASAAEGYGYTF	TGTGCCAGCGCGGCCGAAGGGTATGGCTACACCTTC
-	TRBJ2-5	-	TRBV5-4	CASSFRREETQYF	TGTGCCAGCAGTTTCAGGAGAGAAGAGACCCAGTACTTC
-	TRBJ2-7	-	TRBV5-4	CASSQEQVTYEQYF	TGTGCCAGCAGCCAAGAACAGGTGACCTACGAGCAGTACTTC
-	TRBJ2-7	few	TRBV6-1	CASRPTRGRVYEQYF	TGTGCCAGCAGACCAACGCGGGGAAGGGTTTACGAGCAGTACTTC
-	TRBJ1-2	-	TRBV5-6	CASGLDRAYTF	TGTGCCAGCGGCCTCGATCGCGCCTACACCTTC
-	TRBJ2-5	-	TRBV14	CASSQARRETQYF	TGTGCCAGCAGCCAAGCTCGTCGGGAGACCCAGTACTTC
-	TRBJ1-2	-	TRBV29-1	CSVEKRLDGYTF	TGCAGCGTTGAGAAACGTTTGGATGGCTACACCTTC